One and the same sample provided the 31 T cell receptor beta chains below, sequenced in a study of response to subunit inactivated influenza vaccine. TCRdb ran MiXCR on the RT-PCR reads and lists one entry per CDR3 protein. Seen here are about 520,000 distinct CDR3 sequences, roughly 7.6% observed once, and the top ten hold around 13%. The starting material was PBMCs from blood, obtained roughly 24 months after vaccination. The receptors come from a man between 50 and 75 years old who received an inactivated influenza vaccine.

This clonotype appeared a few times. The chain employs TRBV5-5 and TRBJ2-7; maybe TRBD2 (6 bases). The V and J ends lost 1 base and 5 bases respectively, with 16 bases between them. Germline V gene lookup returns CDR1 SGHKS and CDR2 YYEKEE (reference sequence). This CDR3 is 15 amino acids long. CDR3 amino acids: CASSLRRGSVDEQYF. CDR3 DNA sequence: TGTGCCAGCAGCTTGAGGAGGGGTTCTGTCGACGAGCAGTACTTC.

This clonotype was seen ten or more times. The rearrangement links TRBV5-1 to TRBJ1-4, with 10 positions matching TRBD1. Trimming at V came to 4 bases and at J to 0 bases, leaving 6 bases not matched to a gene. The length of the CDR3 is 17 residues. In germline, CDR1 is SGHRS, CDR2 YFSETQ. The CDR3 sequence is CASSGGQGVATNEKLFF. CDR3 nucleotide sequence: TGCGCCAGCAGCGGAGGACAGGGGGTTGCAACTAATGAAAAACTGTTTTTT.

The sample holds a few counts of this clonotype. The chain combines TRBV7-9 with TRBJ2-5; TRBD1 agrees at 10 bases. The CDR3 is made up of 13 amino acids. V was pared by 6 bases and J by 4 bases, with 2 bases of the junction left unmatched. Germline V gene lookup returns CDR1 SEHNR and CDR2 FQNEAQ (reference sequence). The CDR3, as DNA: TGTGCCAGCAGGGGGACAGGGGCAGAGACCCAGTACTTC. The encoded protein is CASRGTGAETQYF.

The rearrangement links TRBV28 to TRBJ1-2, with TRBD1 matching 8 bases. The trim removed 6 bases at V and 2 bases at J, leaving 5 bases unmatched. This CDR3 has 14 residues. CDR1 is MDHEN and CDR2 is SYDVKM in the germline V gene. The CDR3 loop is CASRRGTGNYGYTF. The DNA of the CDR3 is TGTGCCAGCAGGCGCGGGACAGGCAACTATGGCTACACCTTC.

In this sample, this clonotype turned up a few times. The J gene is TRBJ2-2, the V gene TRBV7-2; D possibly matches TRBD1 or TRBD2 (5 bases each). Per the germline V gene, CDR1 is SGHTA and CDR2 is FQGNSA. The V and J ends lost 5 bases and 5 bases respectively, with 15 bases between them. CDR3 length: 15 amino acids. CDR3 amino acids: CASSRSGTGTGELFF. DNA of the CDR3: TGTGCCAGCAGCCGGTCCGGGACGGGGACCGGGGAGCTGTTTTTT.

This clonotype was detected a few times. This sequence joins TRBV24-1 and TRBJ2-1; TRBD2 agrees at 7 bases. The CDR3 sequence is 16 residues long. Looked up from germline, CDR1 is KGHDR and CDR2 is SFDVKD. V was clipped by 0 bases and J by 3 bases; unmatched bases: 4. The CDR3 loop is CATSDLPGGNYNEQFF. The CDR3 bases are TGTGCCACCAGTGATTTGCCGGGGGGAAACTACAATGAGCAGTTCTTC.

This clonotype was found a few times. The chain carries TRBV9 and TRBJ2-1; 9 bases align to TRBD2. The V gene's germline CDR1 is SGDLS and CDR2 YYNGEE. This CDR3 has 16 amino acids. After removal of 0 bases from V and 6 bases from J, the junction contained 7 bases not matched to a gene. CDR3 coding DNA: TGTGCCAGCAGCGTAGCGACTAGCGGTGGATTCAATGAGCAGTTCTTC. It translates to CASSVATSGGFNEQFF.

This clonotype has a count of ten or more. The chain joins TRBV28 to TRBJ2-1, with TRBD1 identical over 9 bases. Per germline, CDR1 MDHEN and CDR2 SYDVKM. V shed 6 bases and J 16 bases; nucleotides not matched to a gene: 10. The CDR3 is made up of 12 amino acids. CDR3 bases: TGTGCCAGCAGAGAGGCGGGACAGGGATTTTTCTTC. Amino acids: CASREAGQGFFF. The complete variable domain, with remaining parts taken from reference TRBV28 and TRBJ2-1, reads DVKVTQSSRYLVKRTGEKVFLECVQDMDHENMFWYRQDPGLGLRLIYFSYDVKMKEKGDIPEGYSVSREKKERFSLILESASTNQTSMYLCASREAGQGFFFGPGTRLTVL.

The V and J genes are TRBV29-1 and TRBJ2-3; D may be TRBD1 (5 bases). Between the trimmed V and J ends, which lost 3 bases and 5 bases, there was a span of 15 bases. CDR3 length: 14 amino acids. CDR1 is SQVTM and CDR2 is ANQGSEA in the germline V gene. Here the CDR3 reads CSVDLGRVIDTQYF. For the CDR3, the DNA is TGCAGCGTTGACTTGGGCAGGGTTATAGATACGCAGTATTTT.

This chain's CDR3 is CATSEGFGQDYEQYF. In DNA, the CDR3 is TGTGCCACCAGTGAGGGATTTGGGCAAGACTACGAGCAGTACTTC. J is TRBJ2-7 and V is TRBV24-1; D not resolved. Germline V lookup: CDR1 KGHDR, CDR2 SFDVKD. V shed 4 bases and J shed 3 bases, with 15 bases lying between them. The CDR3 runs to 15 residues.

This clonotype was observed a handful of times. The chain is built from TRBV6-1 and TRBJ1-1; D not certain. The V gene's germline CDR1 is MNHNS and CDR2 SASEGT. Trimming took off 6 bases at V and 5 bases at J, with 16 bases between the two ends. CDR3 length: 14 amino acids. The CDR3 sequence: CASSLRTPRTEAFF. CDR3 nucleotide sequence: TGTGCCAGCAGCCTCAGGACCCCACGTACTGAAGCTTTCTTT.

The chain employs TRBV7-2 and TRBJ2-3, with 8 bases fitting TRBD2. Looked up from germline, CDR1 is SGHTA and CDR2 is FQGNSA. The CDR3 sequence is 17 residues long. V trimming: 2 bases; J trimming: 7 bases; junction bases outside the gene matches: 14. CDR3 nucleotides: TGTGCCAGCAGCTTAATGATATATAGCGGGGTAGGAAATACGCAGTATTTT. Its translation is CASSLMIYSGVGNTQYF.

The CDR3 coding sequence is TGTGCCAGCAGGCGGGGACTCTACGAGCAGTACTTC. Protein product: CASRRGLYEQYF. The rearrangement uses TRBV6-1 and TRBJ2-7; the D gene is possibly TRBD2 (6 bases). CDR3 length: 12 residues. The V gene's germline CDR1 is MNHNS and CDR2 SASEGT. V was shortened by 6 bases and J by 3 bases, with 9 bases between the two germline ends.

This clonotype was observed a handful of times. The gene calls are TRBV20-1 and TRBJ1-6; D might be TRBD1 (5 bases). Deletions cut 1 base from V and 0 bases from J, with 13 bases between. The CDR3 extends over 17 amino acids. Germline assignment: CDR1 DFQATT and CDR2 SNEGSKA (reference sequence). The CDR3 spells CSARVAGGSSYNSPLHF. CDR3 coding DNA: TGCAGTGCTAGAGTAGCGGGGGGAAGCTCCTATAATTCACCCCTCCACTTT.

At least ten counts were recorded for this clonotype. CDR3 sequence: CASSFGQGNGYTF. In nucleotides, the CDR3 is TGTGCCAGCAGTTTCGGACAGGGGAACGGCTACACCTTC. V is TRBV12-3 or TRBV12-4 and J is TRBJ1-2; 9 bases align to TRBD1. The CDR3 is made up of 13 amino acids. J lost 8 bases, V lost 3 bases, and 4 bases had no gene match.

This clonotype has ten or more counts. The chain links TRBV5-1 to TRBJ2-5, with 13 bases aligning to TRBD2. V lost 2 bases to trimming and J lost 2 bases; unmatched junction nucleotides: 3. Germline V gives CDR1 SGHRS, CDR2 YFSETQ. The CDR3 covers 16 residues. The CDR3 here is CASSFGTSGKQETQYF. CDR3 sequence (DNA): TGCGCCAGCAGCTTCGGGACTAGCGGGAAACAAGAGACCCAGTACTTC.

V and J are TRBV18 and TRBJ2-4; D uncertain. This CDR3 is built from 12 residues. V lost 6 bases to trimming and J lost 6 bases, with 9 bases between them. CDR1 is KGHSH and CDR2 is LQKENI in the germline V gene. As DNA, the CDR3 is TGTGCCAGCTCCCTCAGGCTAAACATTCAGTACTTC. The encoded protein is CASSLRLNIQYF.

The table lists this clonotype with many counts. V and J are TRBV5-1 and TRBJ2-5, with 9 nucleotides matching TRBD2. Germline V CDR1 and CDR2: SGHRS, YFSETQ. V lost 0 bases, J lost 4 bases, and 7 bases stayed unmatched. This CDR3 comprises 16 residues. CDR3 sequence (DNA): TGCGCCAGCAGCTTGGCCGTTAGCGGGGGAGCAGAGACCCAGTACTTC. This translates into CASSLAVSGGAETQYF.

With regard to this clonotype: Its ends do not fully match the called genes, so a read error is possible. This rearrangement joins TRBV4-1 to TRBJ1-3; the D is unclear. The germline V gene has CDR1 MGHRA and CDR2 YSYEKL. The CDR3 has 13 residues. Here the CDR3 reads CASSQGPLGQPAF. The CDR3 nucleotides are TGCGCCAGCAGCCAAGGCCCCCTAGGGCAGCCGGCTTTT.

This clonotype came up many times. V and J are TRBV28 and TRBJ1-1, with TRBD1 matching 7 bases. Trimming removed 4 bases from V and 6 bases from J; junction bases left unmatched: 5. CDR1 is MDHEN and CDR2 is SYDVKM in the germline V gene. The CDR3 runs to 13 residues. The CDR3 bases are TGTGCCAGCAGTTCGCATACAGGGGCTGAAGCTTTCTTT. It translates to CASSSHTGAEAFF.

This clonotype was seen a few times. The gene calls are TRBV12-3 or TRBV12-4 and TRBJ2-7, with 7 nucleotides matching TRBD1. After removal of 5 bases from V and 5 bases from J, the junction contained 9 bases not matched to a gene. The CDR3 is 14 residues long. The CDR3 loop is CASSLGTAYHEQYF. The CDR3 coding sequence is TGTGCCAGCAGTCTCGGGACAGCTTACCACGAGCAGTACTTC.

This clonotype was detected many times. The V call is TRBV12-3 or TRBV12-4, the J call TRBJ2-3; a weak D match, TRBD2 (5 bases). This CDR3 has 13 amino acids. V lost 2 bases, J lost 10 bases, and 13 bases lay in between. The CDR3 sequence: CASSLPGAEAQYF. The CDR3 DNA reads as TGTGCCAGCAGTTTACCTGGTGCGGAGGCGCAGTATTTT.

This clonotype was detected a few times. The CDR3: CSARQGTQETQYF. CDR3 nucleotides: TGCAGTGCCCGGCAGGGAACCCAAGAGACCCAGTACTTC. The genes are TRBV20-1 and TRBJ2-5, with D possibly matching TRBD1 (5 bases). The CDR3 is 13 amino acids. V dropped 6 bases and J dropped 1 base, with 12 bases sitting between them. CDR1 is DFQATT, CDR2 SNEGSKA, per germline (reference sequence).

This clonotype was observed a handful of times. The chain couples TRBV10-1 to TRBJ2-7; D is possibly TRBD2 (7 bases). The germline V gene has CDR1 WNHNN and CDR2 SYGVQD (reference sequence). The CDR3 sequence is 14 residues long. The germline V and J ends were trimmed by 3 bases and 2 bases, with 11 bases remaining between them. CDR3 nucleotides: TGCGCCAGCAGTGAACGGGGGGCCCCCTACGAGCAGTACTTC. Amino acid sequence: CASSERGAPYEQYF.

The sample holds many counts of this clonotype. The chain recombines TRBV27 with TRBJ2-2; D gene uncertain. From germline, CDR1 is MNHEY and CDR2 SMNVEV (reference sequence). V lost 11 bases and J lost 1, with 11 bases in between. The CDR3 has 13 amino acids. The CDR3 bases are TGTGCCGCAAGGGAATTGAACACCGGGGAGCTGTTTTTT. Residues: CAARELNTGELFF.

This clonotype appeared many times. This chain joins TRBV10-3 and TRBJ2-4; TRBD2 aligns across 13 bases. Germline V gives CDR1 ENHRY, CDR2 SYGVKD. This CDR3 has 19 residues. Trimming removed 6 bases from V and 0 bases from J; junction bases left unmatched: 11. The CDR3 DNA reads as TGTGCCATCAGCCCCGGGACTAGCGGGGATTCTCTAGCCAAAAACATTCAGTACTTC. Translation gives CAISPGTSGDSLAKNIQYF.

A few counts support this clonotype. The rearrangement joins TRBV18 to TRBJ1-5; D call uncertain. Trimming pared 3 bases from V and 8 bases from J, leaving 8 bases between. CDR1 and CDR2 (germline): KGHSH, LQKENI. CDR3 length: 12 amino acids. The CDR3 nucleotides read TGTGCCAGCTCACCCGGGAAAGAGCCCCAGCATTTT. It yields the protein CASSPGKEPQHF.

This clonotype was seen more than once but under ten times. The CDR3 spells CATGEGTGNTIYF. The CDR3 nucleotides are TGTGCCACCGGGGAGGGGACCGGAAACACCATATATTTT. The gene calls are TRBV3-1 and TRBJ1-3; tentative D call: TRBD1 (5 bases). The CDR3 has 13 amino acids. In germline, CDR1 is LGHDT, CDR2 YNNKEL (reference sequence). The V end lost 10 bases, the J end lost 4 bases, and 14 bases lay between the germline ends.

This clonotype was counted a few times. The rearrangement uses TRBV7-9 and TRBJ2-5; weak D call: TRBD1 (6 bases). Trimming pared 2 bases from V and 2 bases from J, leaving 15 bases between. Germline CDR1 and CDR2: SEHNR and FQNEAQ (reference sequence). This CDR3 has 16 amino acids. Here the CDR3 DNA reads TGTGCCAGCAGCTTAACGGTCGGGACACCTCAAGAGACCCAGTACTTC. Translated: CASSLTVGTPQETQYF.

V and J are TRBV29-1 and TRBJ2-7, with no clear D. V was shortened by 4 bases and J by 6 bases, with 10 bases between the two germline ends. Germline loops: CDR1 SQVTM, CDR2 ANQGSEA. CDR3 length equals 11 residues. The CDR3 reads CSVGEWGEQYF. DNA for the CDR3: TGCAGCGTTGGAGAATGGGGCGAGCAGTACTTC.

This clonotype came up many times. This CDR3 reads CASSYFRGGETQYF. DNA of the CDR3: TGTGCCAGCAGTTACTTCAGGGGAGGAGAGACCCAGTACTTC. This chain connects TRBV6-5 to TRBJ2-5, with D possibly called TRBD1 or TRBD2 (6 bases each). Trimming removed 1 base from V and 4 bases from J, with 10 bases in between. CDR3 length: 14 amino acids. Germline CDR1 is MNHEY and CDR2 is SVGAGI.